The next 23 T cell receptor beta chains were all read from a single sample in a study of T cell responses to AZD1222 COVID-19 vaccine (dated by TCRdb to the early 2020s). Library preparation was by the immunoSEQ multiplex PCR assay. What TCRdb holds here is the immuneACCESS table cut down to in-frame rearrangements. Part of the clones is not present; checked against another copy, under half of the missing clones reflect an unresolved V gene, and the others are unexplained. The sample table shows some 160,000 clones, and approximately 93% are seen once. The ten largest clonotypes hold approximately 1% of the sample. The time point tag for this specimen amounts to: baseline before first vaccination. The sequencing used peripheral blood, collected on day 0 of AZD1222 vaccination. The source is an adult in good health.

The chain combines TRBV15 with TRBJ2-2, with 10 bases fitting TRBD2. The CDR3 sequence is 17 residues long. In germline, CDR1 is LNHNV, CDR2 YYDKDF (reference sequence). V was pared by 2 bases and J by 5 bases, with 8 bases of the junction left unmatched. CDR3 loop: CATSRPATSGVTGELFF. The CDR3 nucleotides are TGTGCCACCAGCAGACCCGCCACTAGCGGGGTTACCGGGGAGCTGTTTTTT.

The chain carries TRBV15 and TRBJ1-5; D is undetermined. The germline gives CDR1 LNHNV, CDR2 YYDKDF (reference sequence). The V end was cut by 1 base, the J end by 2 bases, with 12 bases between. This CDR3 spans 16 amino acids. This CDR3 reads CATSRVRAQRNQPQHF. The DNA for the CDR3 is TGTGCCACCAGCAGAGTACGGGCACAACGCAATCAGCCCCAGCATTTT.

This chain uses TRBV28 with TRBJ2-3, with 7 positions matching TRBD2. V dropped 7 bases and J dropped 0; count of bases not matched to a gene: 19. The germline CDR1 and CDR2 sequences are MDHEN and SYDVKM. This CDR3 is 19 amino acids long. CDR3 in DNA: TGTGCCAGCACCAAGTTGATATTCGGCGCGGGGGAGAGCACAGATACGCAGTATTTT. This codes for CASTKLIFGAGESTDTQYF.

V usage is TRBV27 and J usage is TRBJ1-2; D is uncertain. Germline CDR1 reads MNHEY; CDR2 reads SMNVEV (reference sequence). The CDR3 has 17 residues. Between the trimmed V and J ends, which lost 2 bases and 4 bases, there was a span of 20 bases. CDR3: CASSLSPLQINSYGYTF. The CDR3 region has the DNA TGTGCCAGCAGTTTAAGCCCCTTACAGATAAATTCCTATGGCTACACCTTC.

This sequence joins TRBV20-1 and TRBJ2-5; tentatively, D is TRBD2 (5 bases). The germline V and J ends were trimmed by 4 bases and 5 bases, with 8 bases remaining between them. Germline lookup yields CDR1 DFQATT and CDR2 SNEGSKA (reference sequence). The CDR3 runs to 11 residues. The CDR3 region has the DNA TGCAGTGCTATGGAGCGGGAGACCCAGTACTTC. Encoded protein: CSAMERETQYF.

The V gene is TRBV19, the J gene TRBJ2-2; 9 bases fit TRBD2. The junction had 5 bases not matched to a gene; V was cut back by 5 bases and J by 4 bases. Germline V gives CDR1 LNHDA, CDR2 SQIVND (reference sequence). CDR3 size: 15 residues. CDR3 sequence reads: CASSLTSGFTGELFF. The CDR3 DNA reads as TGTGCCAGTAGTCTTACTAGCGGGTTCACCGGGGAGCTGTTTTTT.

The V and J genes are TRBV6-5 and TRBJ2-1; 9 nucleotides align to TRBD2. The germline V gene has CDR1 MNHEY and CDR2 SVGAGI. CDR3 size: 13 residues. V was pared by 7 bases and J by 7 bases, with 5 bases of the junction left unmatched. CDR3 protein: CASKVAGANEQFF. The CDR3 region has the DNA TGTGCCAGCAAGGTAGCGGGGGCGAATGAGCAGTTCTTC.

The chain carries TRBV6-5 and TRBJ2-1; D is unclear. Trimming cost V 0 bases and J 3 bases, with 9 bases left between them. This CDR3 spans 15 amino acids. The germline V gene has CDR1 MNHEY and CDR2 SVGAGI. CDR3 in amino acids: CASSYSFVGYNEQFF. CDR3 nucleotide sequence: TGTGCCAGCAGTTACTCCTTTGTCGGCTACAATGAGCAGTTCTTC.

The CDR3 loop reads CASSSGRYTEAFF. CDR3 nucleotide sequence: TGTGCCAGCAGTTCCGGACGGTACACTGAAGCTTTCTTT. The chain combines TRBV11-3 with TRBJ1-1; the D is unclear. Germline V lookup: CDR1 SGHNT, CDR2 YENEEA. This CDR3 region has 13 residues. Trimming took 6 bases from V and 3 from J, leaving 11 bases between them. The complete variable domain, with remaining parts taken from reference TRBV11-3 and TRBJ1-1, reads EAGVVQSPRYKIIEKKQPVAFWCNPISGHNTLYWYLQNLGQGPELLIRYENEEAVDDSQLPKDRFSAERLKGVDSTLKIQPAELGDSAVYLCASSSGRYTEAFFGQGTRLTVV.

This clone was seen a single time. The chain has TRBV6-5 and TRBJ1-3, with D maybe TRBD1 (6 bases). This CDR3 contains 15 residues. The V and J ends lost 6 bases and 2 bases respectively, with 14 bases between them. Germline values: CDR1 MNHEY, CDR2 SVGAGI. Here the CDR3 reads CASSTDRFTGNTIYF. The CDR3 DNA reads as TGTGCCAGCAGCACCGACAGGTTTACTGGAAACACCATATATTTT.

The J gene is TRBJ2-1, the V gene TRBV19, with a possible D match to TRBD2 (7 bases). Between the trimmed V and J ends, which lost 6 bases and 3 bases, there was a span of 15 bases. The CDR3 covers 15 residues. Germline V CDR1 and CDR2: LNHDA, SQIVND (reference sequence). CDR3 bases: TGTGCCAGTAGGAGGCGGGGGACACGCTACAATGAGCAGTTCTTC. It yields the protein CASRRRGTRYNEQFF.

The chain recombines TRBV9 with TRBJ2-1; tentatively, D is TRBD1 (5 bases). The CDR3 sequence is 15 residues long. V was clipped by 1 base and J by 0 bases, with 8 bases between them. Germline CDR1 is SGDLS and CDR2 is YYNGEE. CDR3 sequence reads: CASSVRGSSYNEQFF. CDR3 DNA sequence: TGTGCCAGCAGCGTAAGGGGTAGCTCCTACAATGAGCAGTTCTTC.

CDR3: CASSFGGGSNNEQFF. CDR3 nucleotide sequence: TGTGCCAGCAGCTTCGGGGGGGGCAGTAACAATGAGCAGTTCTTC. This chain uses TRBV7-6 with TRBJ2-1; 8 nucleotides agree with TRBD2. Trimming at V came to 3 bases and at J to 5 bases, leaving 6 bases not matched to a gene. This CDR3 has 15 residues. The V gene's germline CDR1 is SGHVS and CDR2 FNYEAQ.

The rearrangement joins TRBV9 to TRBJ2-7; a weak D match, TRBD1 (5 bases). CDR1 SGDLS and CDR2 YYNGEE come from the germline V gene. The CDR3 has 14 residues. The V and J ends lost 5 bases and 0 bases respectively, with 12 bases between them. The CDR3 nucleotides are TGTGCCAGCAGAGCCAGGGTCAGCTCCTACGAGCAGTACTTC. Translation gives CASRARVSSYEQYF.

The chain uses TRBV25-1 and TRBJ2-7; a possible D gene is TRBD2 (6 bases). CDR3 length: 15 amino acids. V was pared by 11 bases and J by 2 bases, with 22 bases between. Per germline, CDR1 MGHDK and CDR2 SYGVNS. CDR3 in DNA: TGTGCCCCTCCCGCTCGGGTAGGGGAGGCCTACGAGCAGTACTTC. The encoded protein is CAPPARVGEAYEQYF.

The chain joins TRBV7-9 to TRBJ2-3; 7 bases line up with TRBD2. Trimming cost V 5 bases and J 4 bases; bases outside gene matches: 0. The CDR3 covers 12 residues. The germline gives CDR1 SEHNR, CDR2 FQNEAQ (reference sequence). CDR3 sequence (DNA): TGTGCCAGCAGCCGGGAGGCAGATACGCAGTATTTT. Translating it yields CASSREADTQYF.

The count of this clone is one. The chain has TRBV4-2 and TRBJ2-7; tentatively, D is TRBD2 (6 bases). V lost 0 bases and J 7 bases, leaving 16 bases between the germline ends. The CDR3 consists of 15 residues. The germline V gene has CDR1 LGHNA and CDR2 YNFKEQ. Here the CDR3 DNA reads TGTGCCAGCAGCCAAGAGGGCAGGCACGCGGGGGAGCAGTACTTC. It codes for CASSQEGRHAGEQYF.

The CDR3 sequence is CASSASRSGNTIYF. The CDR3 nucleotides are TGTGCCAGCAGCGCCTCCCGCTCTGGAAACACCATATATTTT. The J gene is TRBJ1-3, the V gene TRBV6-2 or TRBV6-3; D is undetermined. The V gene's germline CDR1 is MNHEY and CDR2 SVGEGT. Trimming pared 6 bases from V and 0 bases from J, leaving 9 bases between. The CDR3 spans 14 residues.

The rearrangement uses TRBV5-8 and TRBJ1-6, with TRBD1 as a possible D gene (5 bases). Trimming cost V 2 bases and J 6 bases, with 18 bases left between them. Germline V gives CDR1 SGHTS, CDR2 YDEGEE. This CDR3 contains 17 residues. CDR3 nucleotides: TGTGCCAGCAGCTTAGACTTCAGGGCTTTCTCTAATTCACCCCTCCACTTT. Protein product: CASSLDFRAFSNSPLHF.

The V call is TRBV5-5, the J call TRBJ1-2; unclear D gene. Trimming removed 3 bases from V and 1 base from J, with 10 bases in between. CDR3 size: 14 residues. In germline, CDR1 is SGHKS, CDR2 YYEKEE (reference sequence). The CDR3: CASSYLGYNYGYTF. The DNA of the CDR3 is TGTGCCAGCAGCTACCTTGGTTATAACTATGGCTACACCTTC.

V and J are TRBV15 and TRBJ2-5; tentative D call: TRBD2 (5 bases). Germline V gene lookup returns CDR1 LNHNV and CDR2 YYDKDF (reference sequence). Trimming shortened V by 4 bases and J by 3 bases, and 12 bases separated the two germline ends. The CDR3 is 14 residues long. This CDR3 is CATSMSGNKETQYF. CDR3 nucleotide sequence: TGTGCCACCAGCATGTCGGGGAATAAAGAGACCCAGTACTTC.

This clone was detected only once. The chain couples TRBV12-5 to TRBJ1-1; unclear D gene. The CDR3 loop spans 12 amino acids. CDR1 is LGHNT, CDR2 FRNRAP, per germline. V was shortened by 4 bases and J by 7 bases, with 10 bases between the two germline ends. CDR3 region: CASGSAPIEAFF. DNA of the CDR3: TGTGCTAGTGGTTCAGCACCCATTGAAGCTTTCTTT.

This chain links TRBV19 with TRBJ1-1; possible D gene TRBD1, 6 bases. Germline assignment: CDR1 LNHDA and CDR2 SQIVND (reference sequence). V lost 4 bases, J lost 8 bases, and 14 bases lay in between. This CDR3 contains 13 residues. The CDR3: CASSTGKDREAFF. CDR3 coding DNA: TGTGCCAGTAGTACAGGAAAAGACAGGGAAGCTTTCTTT. Combining the CDR3 with reference TRBV19 and TRBJ1-1 gives the whole variable domain DGGITQSPKYLFRKEGQNVTLSCEQNLNHDAMYWYRQDPGQGLRLIYYSQIVNDFQKGDIAEGYSVSREKKESFPLTVTSAQKNPTAFYLCASSTGKDREAFFGQGTRLTVV.